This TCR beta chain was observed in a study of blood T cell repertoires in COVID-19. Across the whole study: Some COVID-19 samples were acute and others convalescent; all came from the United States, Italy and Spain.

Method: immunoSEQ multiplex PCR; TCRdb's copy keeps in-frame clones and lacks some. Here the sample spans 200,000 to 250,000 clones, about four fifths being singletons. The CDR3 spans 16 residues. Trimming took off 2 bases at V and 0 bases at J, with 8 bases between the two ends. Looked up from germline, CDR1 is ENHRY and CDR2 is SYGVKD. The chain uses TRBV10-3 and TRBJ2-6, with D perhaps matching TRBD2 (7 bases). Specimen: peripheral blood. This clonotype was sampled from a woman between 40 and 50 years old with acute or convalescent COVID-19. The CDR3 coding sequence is TGTGCCATCAGTGAGAGGGGGGGCTCTGGGGCCAACGTCCTGACTTTC. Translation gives CAISERGGSGANVLTF.